The entry below describes one T cell receptor beta chain. This sample is part of a study of monozygotic twins with inflammatory bowel disease. No DNA is given; TCRdb re-called the 5' RACE reads and lists each CDR3 protein once. Its clone listing holds fewer than 550,000 distinct CDR3 sequences. Germline-derived CDR1 and CDR2 are MNHEY and SVGEGT. The CDR3 sequence is 16 residues long. The sequence was obtained from a human donor with ulcerative colitis or Crohn's disease, or a healthy co-twin of an affected twin (not recorded which). Specimen: blood. The J gene is TRBJ2-4, the V gene TRBV6-2 or TRBV6-3; TCRdb picks TRBD1, but there is no DNA to check that call. The CDR3 region is CASSYRSQGSKNIQYF.